A selection of T cell receptor beta chains follows, all from one sample in a study of blood T cell repertoires in COVID-19. Only in-frame clones appear in the TCRdb table, and some are missing; sequencing was by immunoSEQ multiplex PCR. The table has approximately 360,000 clones, more than 70% seen once; the top ten hold 1% to 1.5%. Sequencing was done on a sample of peripheral blood. The receptor set was obtained from a middle-aged man with acute or convalescent COVID-19. Both conserved end residues are trimmed from each CDR3. The order of the fields is V gene, clone size, D gene, CDR3 protein. A D gene is named only where the DNA matches it firmly. Clone size is given for some rows only: seen once, a few or many times, or a class if the clone is expanded.

v_call: TRBV2; clone_size: NA; d_call: TRBD1; cdr3_aa: ASSSDREGYT
v_call: TRBV7-2; clone_size: NA; d_call: NA; cdr3_aa: ASSQRTDSYEQY
v_call: TRBV30; clone_size: few; d_call: NA; cdr3_aa: AWSVRGDFSYNSPLH
v_call: TRBV19; clone_size: NA; d_call: NA; cdr3_aa: ASRPTGEEWETQY
v_call: TRBV19; clone_size: NA; d_call: NA; cdr3_aa: ASSDEGLVSTEAF
v_call: TRBV13; clone_size: NA; d_call: TRBD2; cdr3_aa: ASSLGTSGGYEQY
v_call: TRBV10-1; clone_size: NA; d_call: NA; cdr3_aa: ASFDRVQNQPQH
v_call: TRBV7-8; clone_size: NA; d_call: NA; cdr3_aa: ASSLQGTGSGNTIY
v_call: TRBV3-1/TRBV3-2; clone_size: NA; d_call: NA; cdr3_aa: ASSQDWGVDNENEKLF
v_call: TRBV7-9; clone_size: NA; d_call: NA; cdr3_aa: ASSPGEVLRGYT
v_call: TRBV10-3; clone_size: NA; d_call: NA; cdr3_aa: AISEYERGTEAF
v_call: TRBV6-5; clone_size: NA; d_call: TRBD1; cdr3_aa: ASRYSTGTGRHEQY
v_call: TRBV5-8; clone_size: NA; d_call: NA; cdr3_aa: ASSLAGKTYLYEQY
v_call: TRBV15; clone_size: NA; d_call: TRBD1; cdr3_aa: ATSVRDRGRNGYT
v_call: TRBV10-3; clone_size: once; d_call: NA; cdr3_aa: AISPHSGTQSTDTQY